This T cell receptor beta chain emerged from a study of preoperative IRX-2 immunotherapy in early breast cancer (dated by TCRdb to between 2019 and 2020). Receptors were amplified or captured by the immunoSEQ multiplex PCR assay. The table was pulled from immuneACCESS by TCRdb, which kept in-frame rearrangements only. Such tables lose some clones; where checked, under half of the loss comes from unresolved V genes, and the rest has no known cause. The sample includes roughly 62,000 clones, with approximately 93% observed a single time. Roughly 1.7% of the sample is held by the ten biggest clonotypes. Trimming takes 2 bases from V and 6 bases from J, and the germline ends sit 10 bases apart. The germline V gene encodes CDR1 GTSNPN and CDR2 SVGIG (reference sequence). The CDR3 measures 12 amino acids from cysteine to phenylalanine. Only the CDR3 part of the read is kept: 36 bases, read in frame from the first base.

What the treatment or condition label conveys for this sample: preoperative locoregional IRX-2 cytokine immunotherapy. The samples were obtained from a phase Ib study that tested preoperative, locoregional IRX-2 cytokine immunotherapy meant to prime immune responses. Before surgery, IRX-2 was given to the donors, who were patients with early-stage breast cancer. Comment on this clone: What this receptor recognizes is not known. No base quality information exists; no much larger clone differs at one position.

This chain is built from TRBV30 and TRBJ2-5; no D gene is confidently identified. The sequence was collected from a human donor with breast cancer. The sample was gathered from a patient treated with IRX-2 immunotherapy. The DNA is TGTGCCTGGAGTTCGTACATTAAGACCCAGTACTTC. Translated, this gives CAWSSYIKTQYF.